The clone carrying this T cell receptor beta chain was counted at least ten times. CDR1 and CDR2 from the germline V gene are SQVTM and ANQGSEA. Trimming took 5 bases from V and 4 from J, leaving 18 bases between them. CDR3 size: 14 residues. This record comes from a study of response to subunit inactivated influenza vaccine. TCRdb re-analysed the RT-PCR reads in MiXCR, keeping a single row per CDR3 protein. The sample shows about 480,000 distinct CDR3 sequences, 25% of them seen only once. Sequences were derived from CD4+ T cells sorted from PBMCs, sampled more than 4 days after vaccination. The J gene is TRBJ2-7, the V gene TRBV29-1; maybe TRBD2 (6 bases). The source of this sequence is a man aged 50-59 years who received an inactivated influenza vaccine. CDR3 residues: CSVWVGLNRYEQYF. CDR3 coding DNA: TGCAGCGTTTGGGTGGGACTTAATCGATACGAGCAGTACTTC.